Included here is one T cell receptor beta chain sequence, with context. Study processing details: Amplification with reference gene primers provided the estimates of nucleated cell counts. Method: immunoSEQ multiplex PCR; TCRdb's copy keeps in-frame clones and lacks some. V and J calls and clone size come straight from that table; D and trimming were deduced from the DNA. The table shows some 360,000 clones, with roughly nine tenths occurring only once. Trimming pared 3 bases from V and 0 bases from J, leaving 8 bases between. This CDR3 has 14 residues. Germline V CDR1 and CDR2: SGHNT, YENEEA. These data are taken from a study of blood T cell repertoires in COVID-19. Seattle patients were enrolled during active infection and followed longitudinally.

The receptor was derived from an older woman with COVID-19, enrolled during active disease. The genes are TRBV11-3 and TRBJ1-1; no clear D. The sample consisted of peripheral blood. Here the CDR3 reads CASSLNTMNTEAFF. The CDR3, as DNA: TGTGCCAGCAGCTTGAACACCATGAACACTGAAGCTTTCTTT.